Following are 13 T cell receptor beta chains from one sample sequenced in a study of Graves' ophthalmopathy and Graves' hyperthyroidism. RNA transcripts provided the template for amplifying TCR beta CDR3 regions. In the first round, RT-PCR was carried out with HTBI primers, and a multiplex PCR formed the second round. TCRdb reanalysed the multiplex PCR reads using MiXCR and keeps one entry per CDR3 protein. Of 150,000 to 200,000 distinct CDR3 sequences listed, 39% are singletons. Sequences were obtained from peripheral blood. These receptors came from a man aged 25-45 years with Graves' ophthalmopathy.

This clonotype was detected many times. The chain uses TRBV12-3 or TRBV12-4 and TRBJ1-1; D is ambiguous. The length of the CDR3 is 14 residues. The V and J ends lost 3 bases and 0 bases respectively, with 8 bases between them. For the CDR3, the DNA is TGTGCCAGCAGTTTTACGCAGATGAACACTGAAGCTTTCTTT. Protein: CASSFTQMNTEAFF.

This clonotype has a count of ten or more. The chain recombines TRBV28 with TRBJ1-2; the D is unclear. V was trimmed by 7 bases and J by 3 bases, leaving 21 bases between them. This CDR3 has 16 residues. Germline CDR1 reads MDHEN; CDR2 reads SYDVKM. CDR3 region: CASTAGGRRRHYGYTF. The CDR3 DNA reads TGTGCCAGCACCGCGGGTGGTCGACGGAGACACTATGGCTACACCTTC.

This chain joins TRBV6-5 and TRBJ2-7; 8 bases are a match to TRBD1. V was clipped by 2 bases and J by 3 bases; unmatched bases: 6. The CDR3 sequence is 15 residues long. The germline gives CDR1 MNHEY, CDR2 SVGAGI. The CDR3 DNA follows: TGTGCCAGCAGTTACCCCGACAGGGGAGGCTACGAGCAGTACTTC. It translates to CASSYPDRGGYEQYF.

V usage is TRBV6-1 and J usage is TRBJ2-5; 8 bases fit TRBD2. Matching the DNA end better, TRBJ2-4 makes the J call doubtful. Germline loops: CDR1 MNHNS, CDR2 SASEGT. The CDR3 covers 14 residues. CDR3 region: CASSEVAGLDIQYF. CDR3 coding DNA: TGTGCCAGCAGTGAAGTAGCGGGATTGGACATTCAGTACTTC.

At least ten counts were recorded for this clonotype. This chain joins TRBV9 and TRBJ1-2; a weak D match, TRBD1 (5 bases). Trimming removed 2 bases from V and 6 bases from J, with 14 bases in between. In germline, CDR1 is SGDLS, CDR2 YYNGEE. There are 14 residues in the CDR3. In DNA, the CDR3 is TGTGCCAGCAGCGTGGCCACAGGACTAAATGGCTACACCTTC. Residues: CASSVATGLNGYTF.

In this sample, this clonotype turned up many times. The CDR3 region is CASSEAGPGTSGKETQYF. CDR3 nucleotides: TGTGCCAGCAGTGAAGCTGGCCCGGGGACTAGCGGAAAAGAGACCCAGTACTTC. The chain is built from TRBV2 and TRBJ2-5; 11 positions match TRBD2. J was trimmed by 3 bases and V by 0 bases; bases with no gene match: 9. CDR1 and CDR2 from the germline V gene are SNHLY and FYNNEI. The CDR3 extends over 18 amino acids.

This CDR3 is CASSPTRGRVDQPQHF. In nucleotides, the CDR3 is TGTGCCAGCAGCCCCACCAGGGGGCGAGTAGATCAGCCCCAGCATTTT. The gene calls are TRBV12-3 or TRBV12-4 and TRBJ1-5; 8 bases map to TRBD1. CDR3 size: 16 residues. The V and J ends lost 6 bases and 5 bases, in that order; junction bases with no gene match: 12.

This clonotype was counted ten times or more. The rearrangement links TRBV28 to TRBJ2-7; 11 nucleotides align to TRBD1. Germline loops: CDR1 MDHEN, CDR2 SYDVKM. The ends lost 2 bases at V and 1 base at J; junction bases unmatched: 7. The CDR3 covers 17 residues. The CDR3 reads CASSLVDRGRASYEQYF. For the CDR3, the DNA is TGTGCCAGCAGTTTAGTGGACAGGGGGCGCGCGTCCTACGAGCAGTACTTC.

The CDR3 loop reads CASKTSGEYYEQYF. As DNA, the CDR3 is TGTGCCAGCAAAACATCCGGGGAGTACTACGAGCAGTACTTC. The chain is built from TRBV6-2 or TRBV6-3 and TRBJ2-7; tentative D call: TRBD2 (5 bases). There are 14 residues in the CDR3. Trimming removed 7 bases at V and 3 bases at J, with 16 bases between. In germline, CDR1 is MNHEY, CDR2 SVGEGT.

This clonotype was detected only a few times. The chain links TRBV28 to TRBJ2-5; D is unclear. The V end was cut by 2 bases, the J end by 7 bases, with 8 bases between. CDR1 and CDR2 from the germline V gene are MDHEN and SYDVKM. The CDR3 is 12 residues long. The CDR3 is CASSLPAGTQYF. Here the CDR3 DNA reads TGTGCCAGCAGTTTACCCGCCGGGACCCAGTACTTC.

The V call is TRBV11-2, the J call TRBJ2-7, with TRBD2 identical over 9 bases. This CDR3 comprises 15 residues. Germline loops: CDR1 SGHAT, CDR2 FQNNGV. The ends lost 1 base at V and 4 bases at J; junction bases unmatched: 5. CDR3 sequence reads: CASSLGAGGLYEQYF. In DNA form, the CDR3 reads TGTGCCAGCAGCTTAGGGGCGGGAGGGCTATACGAGCAGTACTTC.

This clonotype has ten or more counts. This sequence joins TRBV28 and TRBJ2-2; 10 positions agree with TRBD2. The CDR3 is 14 residues long. J gave up 5 bases and V 8 bases, and 5 bases lay outside the gene matches. Germline-derived CDR1 and CDR2 are MDHEN and SYDVKM. As DNA, the CDR3 is TGTGCCAGCGGGCTAGCGGGAGATACCGGGGAGCTGTTTTTT. It is translated as CASGLAGDTGELFF.

Many counts were recorded for this clonotype. V usage is TRBV6-1 and J usage is TRBJ2-7; TRBD2 matches at 11 bases. The germline V gene has CDR1 MNHNS and CDR2 SASEGT. The CDR3 sequence is 16 residues long. With V trimmed by 5 bases and J by 1 base, 7 bases remained unmatched. The DNA of the CDR3 is TGTGCCAGCAGTCCGAGACTAGCGGGGAAGTCCTACGAGCAGTACTTC. The encoded protein is CASSPRLAGKSYEQYF.